This T cell receptor beta chain stems from a study of cytomegalovirus exposure and HLA in healthy donors. Study details: Caucasian-associated ancestry cluster membership applied to around 80% of around 400 genotyped donors. Study-wide results and caveats: It is likely that the observed cluster of highly shared sequence variants was a sequencing artifact. The study carried out a later analysis of TCR beta sequences. It associated around 17,000 of them with specific HLA alleles at a false discovery rate of 0.05. There were 150 to 200 TCR beta chains listed as cytomegalovirus-associated.

About this clone: Its specificity is not known.

Germline CDR1 and CDR2: SGHKS and YYEKEE (reference sequence). V shed 2 bases and J shed 1 base, with 19 bases lying between them. The CDR3 spans 17 residues. The PCR made use of 60 Vbeta and 13 Jbeta primers. Only in-frame clones appear in the TCRdb table, and some are missing; sequencing was by immunoSEQ multiplex PCR. In the table there are roughly 120,000 clones, roughly 80% of which are singletons. The TCR comes from a man aged 60 to 69 in good health and CMV-seropositive. Sequences were obtained from PBMCs. V usage is TRBV5-5 and J usage is TRBJ2-7; TRBD1 is a possible D gene (6 bases). DNA for the CDR3: TGTGCCAGCAGCTTCACATTCGGGACAAGTCGTTCCTACGAGCAGTACTTC. The encoded protein is CASSFTFGTSRSYEQYF.